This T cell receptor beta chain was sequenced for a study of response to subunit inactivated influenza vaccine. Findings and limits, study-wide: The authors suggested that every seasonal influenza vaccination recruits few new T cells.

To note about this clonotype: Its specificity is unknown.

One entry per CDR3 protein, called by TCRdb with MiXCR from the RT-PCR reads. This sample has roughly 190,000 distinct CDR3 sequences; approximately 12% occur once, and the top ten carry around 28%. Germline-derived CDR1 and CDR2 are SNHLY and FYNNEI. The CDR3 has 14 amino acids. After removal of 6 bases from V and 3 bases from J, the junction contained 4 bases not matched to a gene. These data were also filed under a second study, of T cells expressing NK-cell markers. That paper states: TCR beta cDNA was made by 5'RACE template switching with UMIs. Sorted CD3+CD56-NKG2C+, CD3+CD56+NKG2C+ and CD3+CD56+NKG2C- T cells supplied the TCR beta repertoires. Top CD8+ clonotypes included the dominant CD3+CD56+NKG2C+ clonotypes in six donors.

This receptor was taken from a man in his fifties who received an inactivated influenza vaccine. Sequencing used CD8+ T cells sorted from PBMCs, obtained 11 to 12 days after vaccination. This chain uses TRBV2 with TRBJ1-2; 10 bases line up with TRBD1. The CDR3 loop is CASSPGTGDYGYTF. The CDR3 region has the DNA TGTGCCAGCAGCCCTGGGACAGGGGACTATGGCTACACCTTC.